The present TCR beta chain was sequenced within a study of PD-1 blockade in classical Hodgkin lymphoma. Study outcomes and limitations: Healthy donors were reported to have higher baseline TCR diversity than newly diagnosed patients.

Autologous stem cell transplantation was followed by relapse in every patient, and brentuximab vedotin exposure varied. TCRdb's copy holds only in-frame clones and misses some; the assay was immunoSEQ multiplex PCR. The table records tens of thousands of clones, about nine tenths of them present only once. Concerning this clone itself: Its specificity is unknown.

V was cut by 0 bases and J by 4 bases, with 7 bases left in between. The CDR3 has 14 amino acids. Germline lookup yields CDR1 MGHRA and CDR2 YSYEKL. This sequence originates from a human donor with classical Hodgkin lymphoma. The rearrangement links TRBV4-1 to TRBJ2-1; D not certain. The material was peripheral blood mononuclear cells (PBMCs), obtained at baseline. CDR3 in DNA: TGCGCCAGCAGCCAAGAACCGAATTACAATGAGCAGTTCTTC. Protein product: CASSQEPNYNEQFF.